Each of the 18 T cell receptor beta chains below was sequenced from the same sample in a study of blood T cell repertoires in COVID-19. Assay used: immunoSEQ multiplex PCR; TCRdb lists only in-frame clones, some missing. This table holds about 240,000 clones, approximately 78% found once. The material sequenced was peripheral blood. Receptors originate from an older woman with active or convalescent COVID-19.

The genes are TRBV12-2 and TRBJ1-1; the table's D call, TRBD1, was not checked against the DNA. TRBV12-2 is classified as a pseudogene. This CDR3 is 17 amino acids long. The CDR3 is CASRYRGHPLMNTEAFF. The CDR3 coding sequence is TGTGCAAGTCGTTACAGGGGGCACCCACTCATGAACACTGAAGCTTTCTTT.

This clone was picked up a small number of times. The CDR3 nucleotides read TGCGCCAGCAGCTTAGACAGGGAATTTGGCACTGAAGCTTTCTTT. It translates to CASSLDREFGTEAFF. The V and J genes are TRBV5-1 and TRBJ1-1, with TRBD1 matching over 7 bases. The CDR3 is made up of 15 amino acids. V dropped 2 bases and J dropped 4; count of bases not matched to a gene: 8. The germline V gene encodes CDR1 SGHRS and CDR2 YFSETQ.

The J gene is TRBJ1-2, the V gene TRBV7-2; 12 bases agree with TRBD1. The V and J ends lost 5 bases and 7 bases, in that order; junction bases with no gene match: 8. Germline V gives CDR1 SGHTA, CDR2 FQGNSA. The CDR3 runs to 15 residues. CDR3 bases: TGTGCCAGCAGCCTAGGGGGACAGGGGGCTTCTGGCTACACCTTC. This codes for CASSLGGQGASGYTF.

The genes are TRBV29-1 and TRBJ2-4; 7 bases map to TRBD2. Germline trimming cut 5 bases from V and 0 bases from J; bases unmatched to any gene: 4. CDR1 and CDR2 (germline): SQVTM, ANQGSEA. The CDR3 is made up of 14 amino acids. The CDR3 DNA is TGCAGCGTTAGCGGGAAGCTAGCCAAAAACATTCAGTACTTC. Its protein product is CSVSGKLAKNIQYF.

This rearrangement joins TRBV12-3 or TRBV12-4 to TRBJ1-1; no clear D. This CDR3 has 13 residues. V lost 3 bases to trimming and J lost 5 bases, with 10 bases between them. This CDR3 is CASSFEGWTEAFF. The CDR3 DNA reads TGTGCCAGCAGTTTTGAGGGCTGGACTGAAGCTTTCTTT.

This chain links TRBV7-2 with TRBJ2-5; D is perhaps TRBD2 (7 bases). The CDR3 spans 15 residues. V gave up 1 base and J gave up 1 base, with 10 bases separating them. The germline V gene encodes CDR1 SGHTA and CDR2 FQGNSA. In DNA form, the CDR3 reads TGTGCCAGCAGCTTAGACCGGGGGGCCCAAGAGACCCAGTACTTC. This translates into CASSLDRGAQETQYF.

The chain is built from TRBV7-3 and TRBJ1-1, with D unresolved. Trimming took 6 bases from V and 7 from J, leaving 18 bases between them. The CDR3 has 14 amino acids. Germline values: CDR1 SGHTA, CDR2 FQGTGA. This chain's CDR3 is CASSYRMESDEAFF. CDR3 nucleotide sequence: TGTGCCAGCAGTTACCGGATGGAGTCTGATGAAGCTTTCTTT.

The genes are TRBV5-5 and TRBJ1-3; D is unresolved. This CDR3 has 15 amino acids. Germline values: CDR1 SGHKS, CDR2 YYEKEE (reference sequence). V dropped 0 bases and J dropped 2 bases, with 9 bases sitting between them. In nucleotides, the CDR3 is TGTGCCAGCAGCTTGGAAGGGAGCACTGGAAACACCATATATTTT. Protein: CASSLEGSTGNTIYF. The whole variable domain, remainder taken from reference TRBV5-5 and TRBJ1-3, is DAGVTQSPTHLIKTRGQQVTLRCSPISGHKSVSWYQQVLGQGPQFIFQYYEKEERGRGNFPDRFSARQFPNYSSELNVNALLLGDSALYLCASSLEGSTGNTIYFGEGSWLTVV.

This clone is a singleton in its sample. The CDR3 coding sequence is TGTGCCAGCAGCGTAGCATCAGAACGAGGACAGGGTGAGAACTATGGCTACACCTTC. Its protein is CASSVASERGQGENYGYTF. This chain joins TRBV9 and TRBJ1-2; 8 positions agree with TRBD1. Per germline, CDR1 SGDLS and CDR2 YYNGEE. CDR3 length equals 19 residues. J gave up 2 bases and V 0 bases, and 15 bases lay outside the gene matches.

This chain connects TRBV7-9 to TRBJ1-6; 9 bases line up with TRBD1. Germline CDR1 and CDR2: SEHNR and FQNEAQ (reference sequence). Trimming took 1 base from V and 16 from J; bases not matched to a gene: 8. CDR3 length: 14 residues. CDR3 nucleotide sequence: TGTGCCAGCAGCTTAGGACCTTCGGGACAGGGACTCCACTTT. It translates to CASSLGPSGQGLHF.

The chain links TRBV2 to TRBJ1-1; D is unresolved. Trimming removed 5 bases from V and 4 bases from J, with 14 bases in between. This CDR3 comprises 14 residues. Germline lookup yields CDR1 SNHLY and CDR2 FYNNEI. The CDR3 bases are TGTGCCAGCAGTCAGACGGGGAAGGGCACTGAAGCTTTCTTT. Encoded protein: CASSQTGKGTEAFF.

This clone was picked up many times. The chain is built from TRBV4-3 and TRBJ2-3; the match to TRBD2 covers 7 bases. The V segment lost 1 base and the J segment 5 bases; nucleotides outside the gene matches: 12. Germline-derived CDR1 and CDR2 are LGHNA and YSLEER. The CDR3 contains 17 residues. CDR3 amino acids: CASSQVYRGDSLDTQYF. Here the CDR3 DNA reads TGCGCCAGCAGCCAAGTTTACCGGGGGGACTCGTTAGATACGCAGTATTTT.

The chain is built from TRBV29-1 and TRBJ1-2; D is ambiguous. Looked up from germline, CDR1 is SQVTM and CDR2 is ANQGSEA. V was pared by 4 bases and J by 6 bases, with 3 bases between. The CDR3 has 9 residues. The CDR3 here is CSVGDGYTF. For the CDR3, the DNA is TGCAGCGTTGGAGATGGCTACACCTTC.

The V and J genes are TRBV28 and TRBJ1-2; 7 bases align to TRBD1. This CDR3 region has 15 residues. Trimming removed 3 bases from V and 3 bases from J; junction bases left unmatched: 7. In germline, CDR1 is MDHEN, CDR2 SYDVKM. The CDR3 sequence: CASSLALDRDYGYTF. The CDR3 DNA follows: TGTGCCAGCAGTTTGGCCCTCGACAGGGACTATGGCTACACCTTC.

The chain uses TRBV28 and TRBJ1-1; 8 bases are a match to TRBD1. With 2 bases clipped from V and 7 bases from J, the junction kept 6 bases outside the gene matches. The CDR3 sequence is 14 residues long. Germline loops: CDR1 MDHEN, CDR2 SYDVKM. The CDR3 reads CASSLPGTGREAFF. CDR3 bases: TGTGCCAGCAGTTTACCCGGGACAGGCCGTGAAGCTTTCTTT. The full variable domain, with the rest looked up from reference TRBV28 and TRBJ1-1, is DVKVTQSSRYLVKRTGEKVFLECVQDMDHENMFWYRQDPGLGLRLIYFSYDVKMKEKGDIPEGYSVSREKKERFSLILESASTNQTSMYLCASSLPGTGREAFFGQGTRLTVV.

The chain carries TRBV28 and TRBJ2-1; 12 nucleotides align to TRBD1. V was pared by 2 bases and J by 7 bases, with 6 bases of the junction left unmatched. Germline V gives CDR1 MDHEN, CDR2 SYDVKM. CDR3 length: 16 amino acids. The CDR3 here is CASSLQGQGARNEQFF. The CDR3 nucleotides read TGTGCCAGCAGTTTACAGGGACAGGGGGCGCGAAATGAGCAGTTCTTC.

As concerns this clone: One junction end does not reproduce the germline sequence, and a read error may be involved. The V call is TRBV2, the J call TRBJ1-5; 7 bases align to TRBD1. The length of the CDR3 is 14 residues. CDR1 is SNHLY and CDR2 is FYNNEI in the germline V gene. CDR3 region: CASSSRTGPQAQHF. CDR3 in DNA: TGTGCCAGCAGTTCTCGGACAGGTCCTCAGGCCCAGCATTTT.

This clone was picked up one time. The chain links TRBV6-4 to TRBJ2-1; 7 bases are shared with TRBD2. CDR1 and CDR2 (germline): MRHNA, SNTAGT. The ends lost 3 bases at V and 7 bases at J; junction bases unmatched: 9. This CDR3 spans 15 amino acids. The CDR3 spells CASSDASRGGNEQFF. The CDR3 coding sequence is TGTGCCAGCAGTGATGCTAGCCGGGGAGGGAATGAGCAGTTCTTC.